The 24 T cell receptor beta chains below were found in one sample sequenced in a study of lymphopenia after photon versus proton radiotherapy. The table came from immunoSEQ multiplex PCR; TCRdb's copy has only in-frame clones and leaves some out. The table records some 30,000 clones, about 91% of them present only once. Sample: peripheral blood, taken from a patient treated with proton-based radiotherapy. The receptors shown here come from a woman in her sixties with cholangiocarcinoma. Some clones in this sample may be carry-over from other donors' samples.

This chain uses TRBV10-3 with TRBJ1-6; 9 positions match TRBD1. Unmatched junction bases numbered 5, after V lost 10 bases and J lost 7 bases. Germline CDR1 and CDR2: ENHRY and SYGVKD. The CDR3 is made up of 13 amino acids. The CDR3 spells CAKRDRENSPLHF. DNA for the CDR3: TGTGCCAAACGGGACAGGGAAAATTCACCCCTCCACTTT.

This clone was picked up one time. The chain has TRBV2 and TRBJ2-1; 8 nucleotides match TRBD1. Germline V gene lookup returns CDR1 SNHLY and CDR2 FYNNEI. The CDR3 sequence is 15 residues long. The V segment lost 4 bases and the J segment 3 bases; nucleotides outside the gene matches: 5. The CDR3 loop is CASSVQGGGYNEQFF. The CDR3 DNA is TGTGCCAGCAGTGTACAGGGGGGAGGCTACAATGAGCAGTTCTTC.

V gene TRBV29-1 combines with J gene TRBJ2-4; the D gene could be TRBD1 or TRBD2 (5 bases each). CDR1 and CDR2 from the germline V gene are SQVTM and ANQGSEA. Trimming left V 4 bases short and J 1 base short, with 14 bases between. This CDR3 region has 15 residues. The CDR3 bases are TGCAGCGTTGGGGGAGTCGGGGACGCCAAAAACATTCAGTACTTC. It codes for CSVGGVGDAKNIQYF.

This rearrangement joins TRBV5-1 to TRBJ2-5, with 14 bases fitting TRBD2. CDR3 length equals 17 residues. Germline V gene data show CDR1 as SGHRS and CDR2 as YFSETQ. Trimming cost V 3 bases and J 5 bases; bases outside gene matches: 9. CDR3 nucleotide sequence: TGCGCCAGCAGCTCCCGGACTAGCGGGGGGCCCGGGGAGACCCAGTACTTC. It codes for CASSSRTSGGPGETQYF.

This clone was found once. The chain links TRBV5-1 to TRBJ2-5; TRBD1 agrees at 8 bases. The germline V gene has CDR1 SGHRS and CDR2 YFSETQ. V dropped 0 bases and J dropped 4; count of bases not matched to a gene: 14. The CDR3 runs to 18 residues. The CDR3 DNA reads as TGCGCCAGCAGCTTGGTCCTTAATCAGGGGGCAGTAGGAGAGACCCAGTACTTC. It encodes CASSLVLNQGAVGETQYF.

This chain links TRBV6-1 with TRBJ1-5, with a weak D call TRBD1 (6 bases). V lost 4 bases and J lost 2, with 9 bases in between. The CDR3 sequence is 14 residues long. The V gene's germline CDR1 is MNHNS and CDR2 SASEGT. The CDR3 protein is CASSGNRGNQPQHF. DNA of the CDR3: TGTGCCAGCAGTGGTAACAGGGGCAATCAGCCCCAGCATTTT.

This chain uses TRBV14 with TRBJ2-3; D unresolved. V was clipped by 0 bases and J by 8 bases, with 9 bases between them. CDR1 SGHDN and CDR2 FVKESK come from the germline V gene. This CDR3 is 13 amino acids long. The CDR3 DNA sequence: TGTGCCAGCAGCCAAGATATCTCGGGTACGCAGTATTTT. Translating it yields CASSQDISGTQYF. The full variable domain, its missing parts supplied by reference TRBV14 and TRBJ2-3, is EAGVTQFPSHSVIEKGQTVTLRCDPISGHDNLYWYRRVMGKEIKFLLHFVKESKQDESGMPNNRFLAERTGGTYSTLKVQPAELEDSGVYFCASSQDISGTQYFGPGTRLTVL.

The chain is built from TRBV21-1 and TRBJ2-5; the D call in the table, TRBD1, was not verified against the DNA. TRBV21-1 counts as a pseudogene. CDR3 length: 17 amino acids. CDR3 sequence (DNA): TGTGCCAGCAGCGAAGGTGGCAGGGGGCTAATCCAAGAGACCCAGTACTTC. Protein product: CASSEGGRGLIQETQYF.

The chain uses TRBV9 and TRBJ2-5, with D tentatively TRBD2 (5 bases). There are 14 residues in the CDR3. Germline lookup yields CDR1 SGDLS and CDR2 YYNGEE. V was shortened by 3 bases and J by 5 bases, with 14 bases between the two germline ends. CDR3 loop: CASSAPKGVETQYF. CDR3 bases: TGTGCCAGCAGCGCACCGAAGGGAGTGGAGACCCAGTACTTC.

The rearrangement joins TRBV19 to TRBJ1-5, with a possible D match to TRBD1 (5 bases). In germline, CDR1 is LNHDA, CDR2 SQIVND (reference sequence). This CDR3 contains 15 residues. The V end was cut by 5 bases, the J end by 3 bases, with 14 bases between. The CDR3 region is CASSLRDRFNQPQHF. CDR3 bases: TGTGCCAGTAGTCTCCGGGACCGATTCAATCAGCCCCAGCATTTT.

V usage is TRBV4-1 and J usage is TRBJ2-7; 7 bases match TRBD1. J gave up 2 bases and V 4 bases, and 5 bases lay outside the gene matches. The CDR3 is made up of 14 amino acids. Germline V CDR1 and CDR2: MGHRA, YSYEKL. The CDR3 loop is CASSPPDRTYEQYF. The CDR3 DNA sequence: TGCGCCAGCAGCCCCCCGGACAGGACCTACGAGCAGTACTTC.

The chain employs TRBV5-3 and TRBJ2-5, with D hard to call. TRBV5-3 has ORF status, its function being uncertain. V lost 0 bases and J lost 2, with 8 bases in between. This CDR3 has 14 residues. The CDR3: CARSLDTQQETQYF. CDR3 bases: TGTGCCAGAAGCTTGGACACGCAACAAGAGACCCAGTACTTC.

Remarks on this clone: Other DNA sequences from this sample encode an identical CDR3 as well. The chain is built from TRBV7-9 and TRBJ2-1; no firm D call. The CDR3 is 16 amino acids. Trimming removed 4 bases from V and 3 bases from J, with 16 bases in between. The V gene's germline CDR1 is SEHNR and CDR2 FQNEAQ (reference sequence). This chain's CDR3 is CASSSRAQASYNEQFF. The DNA for the CDR3 is TGTGCCAGCAGCTCTCGAGCCCAAGCCAGCTACAATGAGCAGTTCTTC.

The gene calls are TRBV15 and TRBJ1-1, with D hard to call. Per the germline V gene, CDR1 is LNHNV and CDR2 is YYDKDF (reference sequence). The CDR3 is made up of 15 amino acids. V was pared by 5 bases and J by 1 base, with 14 bases between. In DNA form, the CDR3 reads TGTGCCACCAGCCCCCAGCCTCAGAGGAACACTGAAGCTTTCTTT. Translated: CATSPQPQRNTEAFF.

The chain recombines TRBV4-3 with TRBJ1-5; D is ambiguous. CDR3 length: 15 amino acids. Trimming took off 0 bases at V and 2 bases at J, with 8 bases between the two ends. Germline CDR1 and CDR2: LGHNA and YSLEER. This chain's CDR3 is CASSQDLRGNQPQHF. The DNA of the CDR3 is TGCGCCAGCAGCCAAGATCTACGGGGCAATCAGCCCCAGCATTTT.

The CDR3 sequence: CASSPHGGQENTEAFF. The CDR3 DNA reads TGTGCCAGCTCACCTCACGGGGGGCAAGAGAACACTGAAGCTTTCTTT. The chain is built from TRBV18 and TRBJ1-1; D is possibly TRBD1 (6 bases). V shed 3 bases and J shed 1 base, with 15 bases lying between them. This CDR3 has 16 residues. Germline V gene sequence: CDR1 KGHSH, CDR2 LQKENI.

The rearrangement joins TRBV25-1 to TRBJ1-2, with TRBD1 matching over 9 bases. Trimming at V came to 2 bases and at J to 9 bases, leaving 7 bases not matched to a gene. In germline, CDR1 is MGHDK, CDR2 SYGVNS. The length of the CDR3 is 14 residues. CDR3 coding DNA: TGTGCCAGCAGTGAAACAGGGGGCGCCCGGAGCTACACCTTC. It yields the protein CASSETGGARSYTF.

This chain joins TRBV4-3 and TRBJ2-1; tentatively, D is TRBD2 (5 bases). The CDR3 spans 16 residues. Germline V gives CDR1 LGHNA, CDR2 YSLEER. Deletions cut 3 bases from V and 0 bases from J, with 12 bases between. CDR3 sequence (DNA): TGCGCCAGCAGCCAGGCGACTATTAGCTCCTACAATGAGCAGTTCTTC. It codes for CASSQATISSYNEQFF.

This clone has a single count. The CDR3 bases are TGTGCCAGCAGTTGGGTTGTGAACACTGAAGCTTTCTTT. Encoded protein: CASSWVVNTEAFF. The gene calls are TRBV6-5 and TRBJ1-1; D not resolved. The CDR3 is made up of 13 amino acids. V lost 4 bases, J lost 0 bases, and 6 bases lay in between. Per the germline V gene, CDR1 is MNHEY and CDR2 is SVGAGI.

This chain connects TRBV7-9 to TRBJ2-7; D may be TRBD2 (5 bases). Germline lookup yields CDR1 SEHNR and CDR2 FQNEAQ (reference sequence). The ends were cut back, 5 bases at V and 3 bases at J, with 11 bases in the middle. CDR3 size: 13 residues. The CDR3 loop is CASSKGSYYEQYF. The CDR3 DNA reads TGTGCCAGCAGCAAAGGGAGCTACTACGAGCAGTACTTC.

The chain has TRBV2 and TRBJ2-1; 9 positions agree with TRBD1. CDR3 length: 12 amino acids. The V and J ends lost 4 bases and 10 bases, in that order; junction bases with no gene match: 2. Germline-derived CDR1 and CDR2 are SNHLY and FYNNEI. CDR3 nucleotide sequence: TGTGCCAGCAGTGTGGACAGGGGCGAGCAGTTCTTC. Protein sequence: CASSVDRGEQFF.

This chain joins TRBV7-6 and TRBJ1-2, with D perhaps TRBD1 (5 bases). Germline CDR1 reads SGHVS; CDR2 reads FNYEAQ. The V and J ends lost 1 base and 4 bases respectively, with 16 bases between them. This CDR3 is built from 16 residues. DNA for the CDR3: TGTGCCAGCAGCTTAGGTTCGGGGGAGGATGCCTATGGCTACACCTTC. Amino acids: CASSLGSGEDAYGYTF.

V is TRBV7-2 and J is TRBJ1-1; a weak D match, TRBD1 (6 bases). V was trimmed by 1 base and J by 11 bases, leaving 11 bases between them. The germline gives CDR1 SGHTA, CDR2 FQGNSA. This CDR3 contains 12 residues. The CDR3 loop is CASSLGPGVAFF. Here the CDR3 DNA reads TGTGCCAGCAGCTTAGGCCCAGGGGTGGCTTTCTTT.

The chain joins TRBV11-2 to TRBJ2-5; 10 bases are a match to TRBD2. V shed 2 bases, J shed 0 bases, and the junction held 9 bases outside the gene matches. The V gene's germline CDR1 is SGHAT and CDR2 FQNNGV. The CDR3 is 18 amino acids. The CDR3 DNA reads as TGTGCCAGCAGCTTATCGCTAGCGGGGGCGCGGTACCAAGAGACCCAGTACTTC. Protein sequence: CASSLSLAGARYQETQYF.